This T cell receptor (beta chain) emerged from a study of cytomegalovirus exposure and HLA in healthy donors. Study-level results: Relative to the approximately 680-donor mean, N-insertions were reportedly fewer in an Asian-associated ancestry cluster in a later analysis. Most of the TCR beta V segments (in an earlier analysis) were productive either about 90% or about 30% of the time. An apparent linkage of common viral pathogens to several of the most significant clusters emerged in a later analysis.

The donors comprised healthy bone marrow donors. Between the trimmed V and J ends, which lost 4 bases and 2 bases, there was a span of 19 bases. This CDR3 has 16 residues. CDR1 and CDR2 (germline): SGHNT, YYREEE (reference sequence). Concerning this clone itself: Its antigen is still unknown.

The PCR employed 60 Vbeta primers together with 13 Jbeta primers. TCRdb's table, derived via immunoSEQ multiplex PCR, lists solely in-frame clones and lacks some. The table lists more than 85,000 clones, roughly four fifths of them singletons, with around 1.3% in the top ten. The chain couples TRBV5-4 to TRBJ2-7, with D maybe TRBD2 (7 bases). The sequence came from a middle-aged man in good health and CMV-seronegative. The specimen sequenced was PBMCs. For the CDR3, the DNA is TGTGCCAGCAGCGGCGGTAGAGGGGGGGGTCCCTACGAGCAGTACTTC. Translating it yields CASSGGRGGGPYEQYF.